Shown below are 30 T cell receptor beta chains from a single sample sequenced in a study of tumor and adjacent non-tumor tissue in lung cancer. The template was RNA from unsorted bulk tissue. TCRbeta libraries were built with three rounds of nested PCR, modified from ARM-PCR. A single record per CDR3 protein comes from TCRdb applying MiXCR to the multiplex PCR reads. This table holds 100,000 to 150,000 distinct CDR3 sequences, about 66% found once. Sequences were obtained from lung tumor tissue. Receptors originate from a man aged 25 to 40 with non-small cell lung cancer.

Only a few counts were recorded for this clonotype. The chain employs TRBV28 and TRBJ1-4; D is undetermined. V was cut by 3 bases and J by 6 bases, with 5 bases left in between. CDR3 length equals 12 residues. The germline V gene has CDR1 MDHEN and CDR2 SYDVKM. As DNA, the CDR3 is TGTGCCAGCAGTTTTTCGGATGAAAAACTGTTTTTT. Amino acid sequence: CASSFSDEKLFF.

To note about this clonotype: The conserved phenylalanine or tryptophan normally closing the CDR3 is absent here, so this likely arose from a read error. This chain connects TRBV11-2 to TRBJ2-2, with D possibly being TRBD1 (6 bases). The CDR3 contains 16 residues. CDR1 is SGHAT and CDR2 is FQNNGV in the germline V gene. CDR3 DNA sequence: TGTGCCAGCAGCCCGAGGACAGCCTCGAACACCGGTGAGCTGTTTTTA. It yields the protein CASSPRTASNTGELFL.

Notes on this clonotype: A much larger clone differs from this one at a single base, so this may be a read error. CDR3 residues: CASSYSEVDSYEQYF. CDR3 coding DNA: TGTGCCAGCAGTTACTCTGAGGTGGACTCCTACGAGCAGTACTTC. This chain joins TRBV6-5 and TRBJ2-7; no definite D call. This CDR3 has 15 residues. V lost 0 bases and J 0 bases, leaving 9 bases between the germline ends. The germline CDR1 and CDR2 sequences are MNHEY and SVGAGI.

A note on this clonotype: A much larger clone differs by one base, so this may be a read error. The chain recombines TRBV6-5 with TRBJ1-3, with 7 bases fitting TRBD1. Unmatched junction bases numbered 5, after V lost 4 bases and J lost 2 bases. Germline V gene data show CDR1 as MNHEY and CDR2 as SVGAGI. This CDR3 has 15 residues. CDR3 sequence: CASSCLQGAGNTIYF. In DNA form, the CDR3 reads TGTGCCAGCAGTTGCTTGCAGGGGGCTGGAAACACCATATATTTT.

In the case of this clonotype: A clone one base away is much larger, so this may be a read error. The chain has TRBV20-1 and TRBJ2-7; 7 nucleotides line up with TRBD2. Trimming took 6 bases from V and 3 from J; bases not matched to a gene: 14. The CDR3 has 15 amino acids. Germline values: CDR1 DFQATT, CDR2 SNEGSKA (reference sequence). The CDR3 DNA reads as TGCAGTGCCAACAGACTAGTGGGAGGGCTCTACGAGCAGTACTTC. It specifies CSANRLVGGLYEQYF.

The chain combines TRBV4-3 with TRBJ2-5; 11 bases agree with TRBD1. CDR1 LGHNA and CDR2 YSLEER come from the germline V gene. V shed 11 bases, J shed 3 bases, and the junction held 11 bases outside the gene matches. This CDR3 has 15 residues. The CDR3 spells CAYSQRGQGEETQYF. The DNA of the CDR3 is TGCGCCTACAGCCAGAGGGGACAGGGGGAAGAGACCCAGTACTTC.

This clonotype was detected ten times or more. The gene calls are TRBV10-2 and TRBJ2-3; D might be TRBD1 or TRBD2, each matching 6 bases. V was cut by 2 bases and J by 3 bases, with 12 bases left in between. From germline, CDR1 is WSHSY and CDR2 SAAADI. CDR3 size: 15 residues. The CDR3 region has the DNA TGCGCCAGCAGTGAGATGGGGGGCGCGACAGATACGCAGTATTTT. Residues: CASSEMGGATDTQYF.

The chain links TRBV25-1 to TRBJ1-5; TRBD1 is a possible D gene (6 bases). CDR1 is MGHDK and CDR2 is SYGVNS in the germline V gene. Trimming stripped 8 bases from V and 6 bases from J, with 11 bases between. CDR3 length: 12 residues. CDR3 sequence: CASQAGAQPQHF. The CDR3, as DNA: TGTGCCAGCCAGGCGGGGGCTCAGCCCCAGCATTTT.

A word on this clonotype: This may be a read error: a much more frequent sequence differs by one nucleotide. The chain couples TRBV20-1 to TRBJ2-3; 9 bases fit TRBD2. J gave up 3 bases and V 2 bases, and 9 bases lay outside the gene matches. This CDR3 has 16 residues. Germline V gene data show CDR1 as DFQATT and CDR2 as SNEGSKA (reference sequence). DNA for the CDR3: TGCAGTGCTAGAACCCTTAGCGGGAGTGAGACAGATACGCAGTATTTT. Its protein is CSARTLSGSETDTQYF.

This clonotype has at least ten counts. The chain links TRBV12-3 or TRBV12-4 to TRBJ2-3, with D perhaps TRBD2 (5 bases). V was cut by 5 bases and J by 7 bases, with 7 bases left in between. The CDR3 is 11 residues long. The DNA for the CDR3 is TGTGCCAGCAGTCGGAGGTATACGCAGTATTTT. Translated: CASSRRYTQYF.

Note on this clonotype: A much larger clone is a single base away; this may be a read error. The gene calls are TRBV6-1 and TRBJ1-6; D uncertain. CDR3 length equals 15 residues. Germline values: CDR1 MNHNS, CDR2 SASEGT. The CDR3: CASSDFGPKGSPHHF. DNA for the CDR3: TGTGCCAGCAGTGATTTCGGTCCTAAGGGTTCACCCCACCACTTT.

Ten or more counts support this clonotype. The chain employs TRBV10-2 and TRBJ2-2, with 12 bases aligning to TRBD2. Losses at the gene ends were 9 bases for V and 6 bases for J; bases not matched to a gene: 5. The germline V gene encodes CDR1 WSHSY and CDR2 SAAADI. This CDR3 is 14 amino acids long. CDR3 sequence: CASKTSGSSGELFF. As DNA, the CDR3 is TGCGCCAGTAAGACTAGCGGGAGCTCCGGGGAGCTGTTTTTT.

In regard to this clonotype: The junction shows a germline mismatch at one end, possibly a read error. The chain joins TRBV4-1 to TRBJ2-7; D not resolved. CDR1 and CDR2 (germline): MGHRA, YSYEKL. CDR3 length: 13 amino acids. Here the CDR3 reads CASSQVVQDEHYF. The CDR3 DNA is TGCGCCAGCAGCCAAGTAGTGCAGGACGAGCACTACTTC.

This clonotype was picked up one time. Given a much more abundant clone one base away, this may be a read error. V and J are TRBV6-5 and TRBJ1-6; the D is unclear. The CDR3 has 17 residues. Germline CDR1 MNHEY, CDR2 SVGAGI. Here the CDR3 reads CASSRRLYSSYNSPLYF. CDR3 coding DNA: TGTGCCAGCAGTCGCCGACTCTACAGCTCCTATAATTCACCCCTCTACTTT.

Worth noting for this clonotype: A read error may produce the germline difference seen at one junction end. V gene TRBV6-6 combines with J gene TRBJ2-3, with unresolved D. This CDR3 spans 12 amino acids. Germline V gene data show CDR1 as MNHNY and CDR2 as SVGAGI (reference sequence). CDR3 DNA: TGTGCCGGCAGTTATCAATCAGATACGCAGTATTTT. As protein: CAGSYQSDTQYF.

In this sample, this clonotype turned up many times. The CDR3 region has the DNA TGTGCCAGCAGTCAACAGACAGTTTTCTCTGGGGCCAACGTCCTGACTTTC. Translated, it gives CASSQQTVFSGANVLTF. The V call is TRBV6-2 or TRBV6-3, the J call TRBJ2-6; D perhaps matches TRBD1 (5 bases). The CDR3 runs to 17 residues. The V end was cut by 5 bases, the J end by 0 bases, with 14 bases between. The germline gives CDR1 MNHEY, CDR2 SVGEGT.

At least ten counts were recorded for this clonotype. The chain employs TRBV12-3 or TRBV12-4 and TRBJ2-1, with D hard to call. CDR3 length: 12 residues. Trimming left V 1 base short and J 7 bases short, with 5 bases between. CDR3 protein: CASSLVGNEQFF. CDR3 nucleotide sequence: TGTGCCAGCAGTTTAGTAGGGAATGAGCAGTTCTTC.

The rearrangement links TRBV5-1 to TRBJ2-1; TRBD2 matches at 12 bases. The germline V gene has CDR1 SGHRS and CDR2 YFSETQ. The V and J ends lost 7 bases and 5 bases, in that order; junction bases with no gene match: 10. The CDR3 is 16 residues long. The CDR3 DNA reads as TGCGCCAGCCTCGAATTCCTAGCGGGGGGGCACAATGAGCAGTTCTTC. Translated, it gives CASLEFLAGGHNEQFF.

Comments on this clonotype: A read error is likely, as this CDR3 ends without the conserved phenylalanine or tryptophan. The chain has TRBV4-1 and TRBJ1-5; unclear D gene. Germline CDR1 MGHRA, CDR2 YSYEKL. The CDR3 consists of 15 residues. Here the CDR3 reads CASGQEPKEGQPQHI. The CDR3 coding sequence is TGCGCCAGCGGCCAAGAACCCAAGGAAGGGCAGCCCCAGCATATT.

Details on this clonotype: One base away lies a much larger clone, so this may be a sequencing read error. The chain recombines TRBV29-1 with TRBJ1-1; D unresolved. Per germline, CDR1 SQVTM and CDR2 ANQGSEA. This CDR3 has 12 amino acids. The CDR3 DNA sequence: TGCATCACCGACGGTCAAACCACGGGAGCTTTCTTT. Translated, it gives CITDGQTTGAFF.

V usage is TRBV20-1 and J usage is TRBJ1-2; possibly TRBD1 for D (5 bases). The CDR3 consists of 13 residues. Germline V gene sequence: CDR1 DFQATT, CDR2 SNEGSKA (reference sequence). V shed 3 bases and J shed 8 bases, with 16 bases lying between them. CDR3 residues: CSASMPGKVGYTF. Here the CDR3 DNA reads TGCAGTGCTAGTATGCCAGGGAAAGTAGGCTACACCTTC.

Note on this clonotype: Possible read error: a much larger clone is one base away. This rearrangement joins TRBV6-6 to TRBJ1-5, with 8 bases identical to TRBD1. Per germline, CDR1 MNHNY and CDR2 SVGAGI (reference sequence). The CDR3 totals 15 residues. The DNA for the CDR3 is TGTGTCAGCAGCCACACCACAGGGGGAAGCCAGCCCCAGCATTTT. Protein: CVSSHTTGGSQPQHF.

This clonotype was picked up a small number of times. This chain uses TRBV6-5 with TRBJ2-7; 11 nucleotides line up with TRBD2. The V gene's germline CDR1 is MNHEY and CDR2 SVGAGI. The CDR3 length is 15 residues. V lost 11 bases and J lost 6; bases outside the gene matches: 15. The CDR3 DNA reads as TGTGCCGGCATTCCAACTTCTAGCGGGGGGCTCGAGCAGTACTTC. It codes for CAGIPTSSGGLEQYF.

This clonotype was seen repeatedly, ten times or more. Here the CDR3 reads CASSSLAGAGNTIYF. The CDR3 DNA follows: TGTGCCAGCAGCTCCCTGGCGGGAGCTGGAAACACCATATATTTT. The V gene is TRBV12-3 or TRBV12-4, the J gene TRBJ1-3, with no clear D. The CDR3 loop spans 15 amino acids. Trimming pared 6 bases from V and 2 bases from J, leaving 14 bases between.

On this clonotype itself: This may stem from a read error, because a much larger clone lies one nucleotide away. The V and J genes are TRBV12-3 or TRBV12-4 and TRBJ2-1; no firm D call. Trimming took 5 bases from V and 7 from J, leaving 12 bases between them. The CDR3 is made up of 13 amino acids. The CDR3, as DNA: TGTGCCAGCAGTCCCAGCCCCCAAAATGAGCAGTTCTTC. Its protein product is CASSPSPQNEQFF.

This clonotype was counted at least ten times. The chain carries TRBV12-3 or TRBV12-4 and TRBJ2-1, with TRBD2 matching 9 bases. The CDR3 has 14 amino acids. Trimming cost V 6 bases and J 3 bases; bases outside gene matches: 3. CDR3 in DNA: TGTGCCAGCAGCCCAGCGGGGGGCTACAATGAGCAGTTCTTC. Translating it yields CASSPAGGYNEQFF.

This clonotype has a single count. One junction end disagrees with the germline gene, perhaps due to a read error. The V and J genes are TRBV11-2 and TRBJ2-1; a weak D match, TRBD2 (6 bases). Germline V gene sequence: CDR1 SGHAT, CDR2 FQNNGV. CDR3 length: 13 residues. CDR3 nucleotide sequence: TGTGCCAGCAAGCCGGCGGGAAACAATGAGCAGTCCTTC. This encodes CASKPAGNNEQSF.

Notes on this clonotype: A much more abundant neighbour one base away suggests this may be a read error. The genes are TRBV6-2 or TRBV6-3 and TRBJ1-5, with a possible D match to TRBD1 (5 bases). This CDR3 spans 16 amino acids. Germline-derived CDR1 and CDR2 are MNHEY and SVGEGT. The CDR3 spells CASTSRGEDSKQPQHF. The DNA of the CDR3 is TGTGCCAGCACTTCCCGGGGGGAAGATAGCAAACAGCCCCAGCATTTT.

In this sample, this clonotype turned up a few times. The chain couples TRBV4-1 to TRBJ1-4; D may be TRBD1 (6 bases). This CDR3 contains 16 residues. The V gene's germline CDR1 is MGHRA and CDR2 YSYEKL. Trimming removed 0 bases at V and 6 bases at J, with 14 bases between. This CDR3 is CASSQDGGGVDEKLFF. The CDR3 DNA follows: TGCGCCAGCAGCCAAGATGGGGGCGGGGTCGATGAAAAACTGTTTTTT.

About this clonotype itself: The junction and the germline gene differ at one end; a read error may be behind it. V usage is TRBV11-2 and J usage is TRBJ2-5, with D possibly TRBD2 on 5 matching bases. The CDR3 covers 15 residues. Germline lookup yields CDR1 SGHAT and CDR2 FQNNGV. The CDR3 protein is CASSLVISRRETLYF. The CDR3 bases are TGTGCCAGCAGCTTAGTTATTAGCAGAAGGGAGACCCTGTACTTC.